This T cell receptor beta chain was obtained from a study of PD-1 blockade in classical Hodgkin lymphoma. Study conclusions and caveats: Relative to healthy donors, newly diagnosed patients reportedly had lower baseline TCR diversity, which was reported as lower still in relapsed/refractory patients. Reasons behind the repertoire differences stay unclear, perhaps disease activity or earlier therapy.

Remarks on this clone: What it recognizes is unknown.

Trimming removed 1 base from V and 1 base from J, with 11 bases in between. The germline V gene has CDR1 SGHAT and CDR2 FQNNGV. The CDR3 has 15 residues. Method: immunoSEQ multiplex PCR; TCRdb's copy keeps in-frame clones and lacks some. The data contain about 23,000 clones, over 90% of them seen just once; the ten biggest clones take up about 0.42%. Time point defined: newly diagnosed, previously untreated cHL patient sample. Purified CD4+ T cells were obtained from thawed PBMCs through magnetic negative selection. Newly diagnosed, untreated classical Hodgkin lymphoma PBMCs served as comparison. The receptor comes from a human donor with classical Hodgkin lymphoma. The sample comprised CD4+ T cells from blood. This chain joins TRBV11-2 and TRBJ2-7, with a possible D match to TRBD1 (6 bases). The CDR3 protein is CASSLVMDRSYEQYF. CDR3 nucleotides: TGTGCCAGCAGCTTAGTGATGGACAGATCCTACGAGCAGTACTTC.